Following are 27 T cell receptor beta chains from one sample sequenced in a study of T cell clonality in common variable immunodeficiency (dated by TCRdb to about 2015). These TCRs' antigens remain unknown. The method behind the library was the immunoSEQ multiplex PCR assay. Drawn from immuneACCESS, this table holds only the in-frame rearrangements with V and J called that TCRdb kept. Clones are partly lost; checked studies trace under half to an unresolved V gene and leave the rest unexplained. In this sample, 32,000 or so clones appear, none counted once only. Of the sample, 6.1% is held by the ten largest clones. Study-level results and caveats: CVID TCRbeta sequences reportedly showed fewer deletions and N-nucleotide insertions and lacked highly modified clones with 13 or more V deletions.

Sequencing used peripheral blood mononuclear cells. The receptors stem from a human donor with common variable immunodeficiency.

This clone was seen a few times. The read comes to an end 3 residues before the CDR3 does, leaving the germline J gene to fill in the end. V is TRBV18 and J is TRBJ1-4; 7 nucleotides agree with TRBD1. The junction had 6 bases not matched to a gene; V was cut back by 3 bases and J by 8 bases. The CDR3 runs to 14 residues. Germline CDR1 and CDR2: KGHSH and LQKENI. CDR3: CASSPGTAKEKLFF. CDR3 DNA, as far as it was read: TGTGCCAGCTCACCCGGGACAGCAAAGGAAAAA. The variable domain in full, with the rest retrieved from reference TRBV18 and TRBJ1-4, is NAGVMQNPRHLVRRRGQEARLRCSPMKGHSHVYWYRQLPEEGLKFMVYLQKENIIDESGMPKERFSAEFPKEGPSILRIQQVVRGDSAAYFCASSPGTAKEKLFFGSGTQLSVL.

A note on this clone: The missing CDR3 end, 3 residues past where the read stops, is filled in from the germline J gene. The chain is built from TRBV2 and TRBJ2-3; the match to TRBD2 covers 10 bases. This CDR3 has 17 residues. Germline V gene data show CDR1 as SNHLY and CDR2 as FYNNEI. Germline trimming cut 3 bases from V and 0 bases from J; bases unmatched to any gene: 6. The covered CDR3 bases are TGTGCCAGCAGTGAGGGAACTAGCGGGGTTAGCACAGATACG. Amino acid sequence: CASSEGTSGVSTDT. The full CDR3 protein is CASSEGTSGVSTDTQYF.

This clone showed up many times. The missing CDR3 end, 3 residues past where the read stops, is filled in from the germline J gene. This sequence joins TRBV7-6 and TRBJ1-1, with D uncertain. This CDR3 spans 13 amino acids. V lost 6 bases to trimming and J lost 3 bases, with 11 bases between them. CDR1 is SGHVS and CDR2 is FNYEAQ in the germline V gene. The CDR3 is CASSTVADTEAFF. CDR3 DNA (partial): TGTGCCAGCAGTACGGTGGCGGACACTGAA.

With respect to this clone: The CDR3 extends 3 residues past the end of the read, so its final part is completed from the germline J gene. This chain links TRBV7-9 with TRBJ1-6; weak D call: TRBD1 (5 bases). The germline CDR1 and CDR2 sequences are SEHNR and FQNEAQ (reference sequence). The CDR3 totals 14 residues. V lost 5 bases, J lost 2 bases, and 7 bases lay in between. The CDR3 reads CASSTDTYNSPLHF. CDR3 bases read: TGTGCCAGCAGCACGGACACCTATAATTCACCC.

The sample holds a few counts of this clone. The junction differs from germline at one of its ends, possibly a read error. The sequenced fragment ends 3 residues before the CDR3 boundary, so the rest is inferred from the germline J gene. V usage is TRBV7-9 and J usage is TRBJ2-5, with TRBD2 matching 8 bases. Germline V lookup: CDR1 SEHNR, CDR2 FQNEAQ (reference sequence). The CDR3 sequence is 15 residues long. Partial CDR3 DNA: TGTGCCAGCAGCTTAGTGGCTAGCGGGCAAGCGACC. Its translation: CASSLVASGQAT. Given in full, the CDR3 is CASSLVASGQATQYF.

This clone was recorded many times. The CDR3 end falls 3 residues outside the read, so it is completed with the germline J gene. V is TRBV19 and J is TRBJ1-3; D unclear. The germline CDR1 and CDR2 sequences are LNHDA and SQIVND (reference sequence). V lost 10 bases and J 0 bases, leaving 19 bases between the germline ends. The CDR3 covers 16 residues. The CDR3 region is CATTESTPLSGNTIYF. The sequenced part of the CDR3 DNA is TGTGCCACCACGGAATCGACTCCTCTCTCTGGAAACACC.

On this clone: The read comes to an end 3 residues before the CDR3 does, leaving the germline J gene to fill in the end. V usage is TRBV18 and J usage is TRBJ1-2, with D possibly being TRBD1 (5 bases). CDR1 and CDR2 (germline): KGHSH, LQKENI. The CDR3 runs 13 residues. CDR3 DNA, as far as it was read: TGTGCCAGCTCACCAGACCAGGGCCGGGGC. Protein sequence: CASSPDQGRG. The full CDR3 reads CASSPDQGRGYTF.

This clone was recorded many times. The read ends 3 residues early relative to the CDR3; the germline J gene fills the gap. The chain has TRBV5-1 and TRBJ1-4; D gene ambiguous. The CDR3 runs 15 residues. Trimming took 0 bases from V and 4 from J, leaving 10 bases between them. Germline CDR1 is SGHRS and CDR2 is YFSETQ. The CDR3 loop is CASSLGGLGNEKLFF. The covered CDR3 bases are TGCGCCAGCAGCTTGGGAGGGCTGGGTAATGAAAAA.

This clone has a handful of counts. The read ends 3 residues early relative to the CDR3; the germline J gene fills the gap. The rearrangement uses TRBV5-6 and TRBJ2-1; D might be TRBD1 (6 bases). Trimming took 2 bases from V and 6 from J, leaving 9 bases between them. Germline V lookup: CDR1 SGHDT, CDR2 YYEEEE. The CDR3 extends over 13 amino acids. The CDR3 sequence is CASSFSQGNEQFF. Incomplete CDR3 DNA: TGTGCCAGCAGCTTTTCACAGGGCAATGAG.

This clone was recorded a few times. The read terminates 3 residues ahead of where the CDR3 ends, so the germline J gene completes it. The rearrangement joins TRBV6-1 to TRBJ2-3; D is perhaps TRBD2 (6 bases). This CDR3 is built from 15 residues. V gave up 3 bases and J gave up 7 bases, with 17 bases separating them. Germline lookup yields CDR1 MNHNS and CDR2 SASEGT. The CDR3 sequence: CASSEGGFGLNTQYF. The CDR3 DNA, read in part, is TGTGCCAGCAGTGAGGGGGGATTCGGGTTGAATACG.

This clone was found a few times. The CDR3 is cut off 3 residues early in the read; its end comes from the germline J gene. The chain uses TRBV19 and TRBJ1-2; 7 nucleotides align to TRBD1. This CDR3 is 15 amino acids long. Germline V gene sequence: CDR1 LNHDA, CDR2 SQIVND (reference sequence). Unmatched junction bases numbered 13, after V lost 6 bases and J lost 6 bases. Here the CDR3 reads CASSTGLDRDDGYTF. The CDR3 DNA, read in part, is TGTGCCAGTAGCACGGGCCTCGACAGGGACGATGGC.

CDR3 loop: CASSERRGKLAGAQETQYF. The CDR3 bases that were read are TGCGCCAGCAGTGAGAGGAGGGGCAAACTAGCGGGGGCTCAAGAGACC. This chain joins TRBV10-2 and TRBJ2-5; 11 nucleotides align to TRBD2. The CDR3 goes on 3 residues after the read ends, and that part is filled in from the germline J gene. The ends lost 2 bases at V and 2 bases at J; junction bases unmatched: 13. The CDR3 loop spans 19 amino acids. CDR1 WSHSY and CDR2 SAAADI come from the germline V gene.

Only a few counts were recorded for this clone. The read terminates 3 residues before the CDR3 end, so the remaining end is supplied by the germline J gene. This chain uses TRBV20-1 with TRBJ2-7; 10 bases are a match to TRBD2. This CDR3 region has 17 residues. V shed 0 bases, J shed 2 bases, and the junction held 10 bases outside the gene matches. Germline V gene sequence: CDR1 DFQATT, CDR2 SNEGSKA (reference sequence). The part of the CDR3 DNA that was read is TGCAGTGCTAGAGAAAGGGCGCCGGGACTAGCGACCTACGAG. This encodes CSARERAPGLATYE. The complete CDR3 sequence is CSARERAPGLATYEQYF.

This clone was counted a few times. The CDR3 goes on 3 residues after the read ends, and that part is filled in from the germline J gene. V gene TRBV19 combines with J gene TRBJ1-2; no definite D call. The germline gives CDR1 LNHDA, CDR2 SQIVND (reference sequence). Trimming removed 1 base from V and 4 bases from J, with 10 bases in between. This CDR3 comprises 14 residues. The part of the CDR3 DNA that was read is TGTGCCAGTAGTATAGGATCCGGGGTCTATGGC. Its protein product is CASSIGSGVYG. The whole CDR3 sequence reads CASSIGSGVYGYTF.

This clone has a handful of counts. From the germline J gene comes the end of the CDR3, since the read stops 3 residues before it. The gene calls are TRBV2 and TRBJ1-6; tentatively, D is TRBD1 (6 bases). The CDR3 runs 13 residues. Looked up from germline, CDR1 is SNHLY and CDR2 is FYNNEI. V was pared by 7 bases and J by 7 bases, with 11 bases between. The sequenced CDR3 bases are TGTGCCAGCACGGGGGGCAACAATTCACCC. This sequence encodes CASTGGNNSP. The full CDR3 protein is CASTGGNNSPLHF.

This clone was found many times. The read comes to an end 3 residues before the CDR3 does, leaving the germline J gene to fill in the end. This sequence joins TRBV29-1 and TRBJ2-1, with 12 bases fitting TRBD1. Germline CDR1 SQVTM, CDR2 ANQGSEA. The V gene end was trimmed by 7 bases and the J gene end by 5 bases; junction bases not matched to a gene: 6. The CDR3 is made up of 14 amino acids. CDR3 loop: CSAGTGGSHNEQFF. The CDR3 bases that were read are TGCAGCGCGGGGACAGGGGGCTCACACAATGAG.

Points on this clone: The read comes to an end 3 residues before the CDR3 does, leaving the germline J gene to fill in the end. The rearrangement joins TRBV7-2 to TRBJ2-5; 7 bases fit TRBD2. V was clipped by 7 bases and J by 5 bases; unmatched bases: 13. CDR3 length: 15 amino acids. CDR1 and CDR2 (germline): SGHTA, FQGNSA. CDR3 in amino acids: CASKPQGGGGETQYF. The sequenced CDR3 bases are TGTGCCAGCAAGCCCCAGGGCGGGGGAGGGGAGACC.

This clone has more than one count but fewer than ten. The DNA read from the CDR3 is TGTGCCTGGAGCCAAGGACAGGGCACTGAA. The encoded protein is CAWSQGQGTE. The whole CDR3 reads CAWSQGQGTEAFF. The chain joins TRBV30 to TRBJ1-1; 8 bases are shared with TRBD1. The read gets to within 3 residues of the CDR3 end, and the germline J gene fills in the rest. In germline, CDR1 is GTSNPN, CDR2 SVGIG (reference sequence). This CDR3 is 13 amino acids long. Trimming removed 3 bases from V and 4 bases from J; junction bases left unmatched: 4.

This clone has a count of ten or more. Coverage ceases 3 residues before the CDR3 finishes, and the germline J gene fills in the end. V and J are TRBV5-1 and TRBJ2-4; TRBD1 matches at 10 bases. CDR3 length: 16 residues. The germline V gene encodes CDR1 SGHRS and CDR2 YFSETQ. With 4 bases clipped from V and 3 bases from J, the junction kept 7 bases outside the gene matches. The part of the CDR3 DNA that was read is TGCGCCAGCAGCCTGGGGACAGGGGTAGGCAAAAACATT. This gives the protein CASSLGTGVGKNI. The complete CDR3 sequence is CASSLGTGVGKNIQYF. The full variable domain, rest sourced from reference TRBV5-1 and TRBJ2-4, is KAGVTQTPRYLIKTRGQQVTLSCSPISGHRSVSWYQQTPGQGLQFLFEYFSETQRNKGNFPGRFSGRQFSNSRSEMNVSTLELGDSALYLCASSLGTGVGKNIQYFGAGTRLSVL.

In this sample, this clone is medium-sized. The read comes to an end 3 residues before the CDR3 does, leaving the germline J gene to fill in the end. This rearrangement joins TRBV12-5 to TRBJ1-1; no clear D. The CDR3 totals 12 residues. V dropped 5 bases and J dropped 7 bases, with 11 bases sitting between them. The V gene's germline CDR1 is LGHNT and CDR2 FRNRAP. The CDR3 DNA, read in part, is TGTGCTAGTGGTCCCCCGCCGGGTGAA. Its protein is CASGPPPGE. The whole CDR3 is CASGPPPGEAFF. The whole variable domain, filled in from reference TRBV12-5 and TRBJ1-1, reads DARVTQTPRHKVTEMGQEVTMRCQPILGHNTVFWYRQTMMQGLELLAYFRNRAPLDDSGMPKDRFSAEMPDATLATLKIQPSEPRDSAVYFCASGPPPGEAFFGQGTRLTVV.

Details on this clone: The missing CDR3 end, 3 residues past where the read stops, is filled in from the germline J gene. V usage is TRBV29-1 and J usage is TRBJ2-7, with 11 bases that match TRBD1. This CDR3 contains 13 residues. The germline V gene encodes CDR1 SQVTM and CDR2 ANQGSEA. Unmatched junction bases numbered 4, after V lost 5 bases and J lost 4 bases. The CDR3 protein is CSVSGTGGYEQYF. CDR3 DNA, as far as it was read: TGCAGCGTTTCCGGGACAGGGGGATACGAG.

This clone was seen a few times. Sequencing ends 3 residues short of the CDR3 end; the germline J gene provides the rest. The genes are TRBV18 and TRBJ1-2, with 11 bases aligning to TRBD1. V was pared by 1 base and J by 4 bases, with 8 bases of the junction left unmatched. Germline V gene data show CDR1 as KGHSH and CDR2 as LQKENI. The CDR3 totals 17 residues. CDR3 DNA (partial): TGTGCCAGCTCACCACTATCGGGACAGGGGGTGCCCTATGGC. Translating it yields CASSPLSGQGVPYG. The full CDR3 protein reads CASSPLSGQGVPYGYTF. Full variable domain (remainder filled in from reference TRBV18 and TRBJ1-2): NAGVMQNPRHLVRRRGQEARLRCSPMKGHSHVYWYRQLPEEGLKFMVYLQKENIIDESGMPKERFSAEFPKEGPSILRIQQVVRGDSAAYFCASSPLSGQGVPYGYTFGSGTRLTVV.

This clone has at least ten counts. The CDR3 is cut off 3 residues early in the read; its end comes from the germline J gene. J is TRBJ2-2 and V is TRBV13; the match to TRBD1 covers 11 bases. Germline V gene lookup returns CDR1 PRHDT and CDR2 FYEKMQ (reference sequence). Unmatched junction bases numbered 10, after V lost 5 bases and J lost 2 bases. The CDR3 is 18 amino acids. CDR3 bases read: TGTGCCAGCAGCCCGCGGGACAGGGGGGGAATTAACACCGGGGAG. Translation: CASSPRDRGGINTGE. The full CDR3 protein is CASSPRDRGGINTGELFF.

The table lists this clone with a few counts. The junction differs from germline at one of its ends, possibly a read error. The sequenced CDR3 bases are TGTGCCTGGAGAGTAGTGTCGAACCCTGAA. This codes for CAWRVVSNPE. The full CDR3 is CAWRVVSNPEAFF. The gene calls are TRBV30 and TRBJ1-1; D not resolved. The read ends 3 residues shy of where the CDR3 ends; the end is completed using the germline J gene. Germline CDR1 is GTSNPN and CDR2 is SVGIG (reference sequence). This CDR3 is built from 13 residues.

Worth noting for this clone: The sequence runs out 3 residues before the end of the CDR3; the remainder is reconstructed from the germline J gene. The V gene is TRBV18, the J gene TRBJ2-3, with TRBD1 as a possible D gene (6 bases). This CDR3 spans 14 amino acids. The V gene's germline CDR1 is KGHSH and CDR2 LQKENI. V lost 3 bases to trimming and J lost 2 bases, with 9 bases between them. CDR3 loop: CASSPRTATDTQYF. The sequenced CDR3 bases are TGTGCCAGCTCACCCCGGACAGCCACAGATACG.

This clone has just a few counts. CDR3 in amino acids: CASSQGLAGTDNEQFF. The CDR3 bases that were read are TGTGCCAGCAGCCAGGGACTAGCGGGGACTGACAATGAG. This rearrangement joins TRBV7-3 to TRBJ2-1; 13 bases fit TRBD2. The CDR3 end lies 3 residues beyond the end of the read and is filled in from the germline J gene. CDR1 and CDR2 from the germline V gene are SGHTA and FQGTGA. Trimming cost V 5 bases and J 5 bases; bases outside gene matches: 6. The CDR3 loop spans 16 amino acids.

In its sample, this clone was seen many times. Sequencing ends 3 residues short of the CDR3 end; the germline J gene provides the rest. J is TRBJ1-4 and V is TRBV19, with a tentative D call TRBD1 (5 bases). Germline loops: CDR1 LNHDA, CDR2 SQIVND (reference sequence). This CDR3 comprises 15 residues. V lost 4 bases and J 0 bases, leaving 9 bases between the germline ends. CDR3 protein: CASSTGIATNEKLFF. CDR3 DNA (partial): TGTGCCAGTAGTACAGGGATTGCAACTAATGAAAAA.